This TCR beta chain was obtained from a study of T cell responses to AZD1222 COVID-19 vaccine. The CDR3 is 15 amino acids. V was pared by 7 bases and J by 2 bases, with 6 bases of the junction left unmatched. The V gene's germline CDR1 is SGHAT and CDR2 FQDESV (reference sequence). This clone was counted between two and nine times. Assay: immunoSEQ multiplex PCR; the TCRdb copy retains only in-frame clones and omits some. The table has 75,000 to 90,000 clones, roughly 84% seen once. This sequence originates from an adult in good health. This material consisted of peripheral blood, taken on day 0 of AZD1222 vaccination. The chain uses TRBV11-1 and TRBJ2-3; 10 positions match TRBD2. CDR3 sequence: CASTSGGETTDTQYF. For the CDR3, the DNA is TGTGCCAGCACTAGCGGGGGAGAGACCACAGATACGCAGTATTTT.